The present TCR beta chain was sequenced within a study of vaccination and CD4 T cells after COVID-19. At the level of the study: Cultures that served as controls received a CEFX pool, an HIV-1 Nef pool, or no peptide. Points from the study as a whole: Among reactive clones from convalescent patients, a median around 84% appeared only post-vaccination. Within the convalescent patients, spike mono-reactivity was found in 304 of 307 vaccine-specific clones.

This CDR3 has 15 amino acids. Trimming removed 2 bases at V and 7 bases at J, with 17 bases between. CDR1 and CDR2 (germline): MNHEY, SVGAGI. The treatment here: roughly ten-day PBMC culture with coronavirus spike peptide pools or control peptides (ViraFEST assay). A word on this clonotype: As yet, its antigen is unknown.

The Oncomine TCR Beta short-read assay sequenced DNA from cultured CD4+ T cells. Genomic DNA extraction was carried out from cultured CD4+ T cells. TCRdb used MiXCR to reprocess the PCR reads, holding one entry per CDR3 protein. Of about 10,000 distinct CDR3 sequences listed, 26% are singletons. The J gene is TRBJ1-2, the V gene TRBV6-5, with D maybe TRBD1 (6 bases). The TCR comes from a human donor who had recovered from COVID-19. The sequenced sample was CD4+ T cells from blood, cultured in vitro, obtained after SARS-CoV-2 vaccination. The CDR3 bases are TGTGCCAGCAGTTACACAGGACAGTTAGGAGGTGGCTACACCTTC. Translation gives CASSYTGQLGGGYTF.